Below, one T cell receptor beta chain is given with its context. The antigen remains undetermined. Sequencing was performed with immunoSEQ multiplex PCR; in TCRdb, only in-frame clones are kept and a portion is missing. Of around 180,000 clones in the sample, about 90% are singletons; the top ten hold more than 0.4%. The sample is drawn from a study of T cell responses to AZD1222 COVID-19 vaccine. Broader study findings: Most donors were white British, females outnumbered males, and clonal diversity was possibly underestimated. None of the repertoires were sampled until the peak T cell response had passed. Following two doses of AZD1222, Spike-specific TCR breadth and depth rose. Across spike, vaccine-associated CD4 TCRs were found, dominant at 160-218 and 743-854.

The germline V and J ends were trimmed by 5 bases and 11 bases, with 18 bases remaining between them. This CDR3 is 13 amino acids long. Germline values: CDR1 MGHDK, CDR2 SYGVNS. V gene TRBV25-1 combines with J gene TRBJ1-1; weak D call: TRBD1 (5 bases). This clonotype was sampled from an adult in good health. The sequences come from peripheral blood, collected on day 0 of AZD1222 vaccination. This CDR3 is CASSLTNGGAAFF. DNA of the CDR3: TGTGCCAGCAGTTTAACTAATGGGGGTGCGGCTTTCTTT. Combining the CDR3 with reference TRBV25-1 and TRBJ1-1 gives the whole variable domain EADIYQTPRYLVIGTGKKITLECSQTMGHDKMYWYQQDPGMELHLIHYSYGVNSTEKGDLSSESTVSRIRTEHFPLTLESARPSHTSQYLCASSLTNGGAAFFGQGTRLTVV.